These T cell receptor beta chains were read from a single sample in a study of cytomegalovirus exposure and HLA in healthy donors. Sequencing used immunoSEQ multiplex PCR; TCRdb keeps in-frame clones, though not all of them. The profile shows 200,000 or so clones, approximately 88% of them singletons. The sequenced sample consisted of PBMCs. All receptors derive from a boy younger than 10 in good health and CMV-seronegative. Both conserved end residues are part of each CDR3. The D gene is left open where the match is weak. Size is omitted from some rows. Given values are once, few, many or a class for expanded clones.

-	12	-	TRBV11-2	TRBJ2-1	TGTGCCAGCAGCTCCCTACACAATGAGCAGTTCTTC	CASSSLHNEQFF
-	15	TRBD1	TRBV5-1	TRBJ1-2	TGCGCCAGCAGCCAAACGACCGGGACAGGGTTCTTCTACACCTTC	CASSQTTGTGFFYTF
-	14	TRBD2	TRBV7-9	TRBJ2-5	TGTGCCAGCAGCTCCCAGCGGGGGGCAGAGACCCAGTACTTC	CASSSQRGAETQYF
-	14	-	TRBV18	TRBJ1-1	TGTGCCAGCTCACCGGCCAGGCAGAACACTGAAGCTTCCTTT	CASSPARQNTEASF
-	15	TRBD2	TRBV30	TRBJ2-1	TGTGCCTGGAGTACCCGGGGCGGGAGCGTCAATGAGCAGTTCTTC	CAWSTRGGSVNEQFF
once	14	TRBD2	TRBV27	TRBJ2-3	TGTGCCAGCCGAAGGCTAGCGGCCACAGATACGCAGTATTTT	CASRRLAATDTQYF
-	10	-	TRBV18	TRBJ2-1	TGTGCCAGCTCAGAGAATGAGCAGTTCTTC	CASSENEQFF
-	15	-	TRBV5-8	TRBJ1-1	TGTGCCAGCAGCTTGGAAGGCGGATTGAACACTGAAGCTTTCTTT	CASSLEGGLNTEAFF
-	16	-	TRBV21-1	TRBJ1-1	TGTGCCAGCAGCAAAGACGGGAGGGGTACAAGCTCCTGGGCTTTCTTT	CASSKDGRGTSSWAFF
-	14	TRBD2	TRBV5-4	TRBJ2-1	TGTGCCAGCAGCTTGGGACTAGCGGACAATGAGCAGTTCTTC	CASSLGLADNEQFF
-	14	-	TRBV30	TRBJ1-3	TGTGCCTGGAGTGTGGGGGCTTCTGGAAACACCATATATTTT	CAWSVGASGNTIYF
-	13	-	TRBV25-1	TRBJ2-1	TGTGCCAGCAGTGGTACAGCAGACAATGAGCAGTTCTTC	CASSGTADNEQFF
-	13	TRBD1	TRBV2	TRBJ1-3	TGTGCCAGCACAGGGGGGATTGGAAACACCATATATTTT	CASTGGIGNTIYF
-	12	-	TRBV27	TRBJ2-3	TGTGCCAGCAGTTTTCCCGGGGATACGCAGTATTTT	CASSFPGDTQYF
-	13	-	TRBV6-6	TRBJ2-1	TGTGCCAGCAGCACGGACAAGTACAATGAGCAGTTCTTC	CASSTDKYNEQFF
-	18	TRBD2	TRBV7-9	TRBJ2-5	TGTGCCAGCAGCGGACTACGGCCGGGACTAGCGATGAAAGAGACCCAGTACTTC	CASSGLRPGLAMKETQYF
-	19	TRBD2	TRBV7-8	TRBJ2-1	TGTGCCAGCAGCTTAGAGTCCGGGACTAGCGGGGGGGCCTACAATGAGCAGTTCTTC	CASSLESGTSGGAYNEQFF
-	15	-	TRBV9	TRBJ1-3	TGTGCCAGCAGCGTACAGGGGTTATCTGGAAACACCATATATTTT	CASSVQGLSGNTIYF
-	12	-	TRBV5-1	TRBJ1-2	TGCGCCAGCAGCCCATGGACAGATGGCTACACCTTC	CASSPWTDGYTF
-	13	-	TRBV5-1	TRBJ2-5	TGCGCCAGCAGCTTGGGACAGCAAGAGACCCAGTACTTC	CASSLGQQETQYF
-	13	TRBD1	TRBV11-2	TRBJ1-2	TGTGCCAGCAGCAGGGGGCTCCGCTATGGCTACACCTTC	CASSRGLRYGYTF
few	13	-	TRBV4-1	TRBJ1-1	TGCGCCAGCACCCTGGACAGAAATTTCGAAGCTTTCTTT	CASTLDRNFEAFF
-	13	-	TRBV30	TRBJ2-3	TGTGCCTGGACAGGGCATTCGACAGATACGCAGTATTTT	CAWTGHSTDTQYF
-	17	-	TRBV4-1	TRBJ1-3	TGCGCCAGCAGCCAAGAAAAGAAGGACAGTTCTGGAAACACCATATATTTT	CASSQEKKDSSGNTIYF
-	15	-	TRBV11-3	TRBJ2-3	TGTGCCAGCAGCTCACTAGGCCAAGGCACAGATACGCAGTATTTT	CASSSLGQGTDTQYF
-	15	TRBD2	TRBV6-4	TRBJ2-3	TGTGCCAGCAGTGAGGCGGGGGGCGGCACAGATACGCAGTATTTT	CASSEAGGGTDTQYF
-	14	-	TRBV2	TRBJ1-2	TGTGCCAGTGGGGGCGGGGGAATTAACTATGGCTACACCTTC	CASGGGGINYGYTF
once	14	TRBD1	TRBV10-3	TRBJ2-5	TGTGCCATCAGCGAGACAGGGGGCGGCGAGACCCAGTACTTC	CAISETGGGETQYF
-	14	-	TRBV28	TRBJ1-2	TGTGCCAGCAATACCCCGGCAGGGCCCTATGGCTACACCTTC	CASNTPAGPYGYTF
-	14	-	TRBV18	TRBJ1-4	TGTGCCAGCTCACTGGGGCCCTCGGGTGAAAAACTGTTTTTT	CASSLGPSGEKLFF
once	12	-	TRBV25-1	TRBJ2-1	TGTGCCAGCAGTACCGGGTTCAATGAGCAGTTCTTC	CASSTGFNEQFF
-	16	TRBD2	TRBV27	TRBJ2-1	TGTGCCAGCAGTCCCCTGGGCGGGGGGATTGGCAATGAGCAGTTCTTC	CASSPLGGGIGNEQFF
-	13	-	TRBV7-8	TRBJ2-3	TGTGCCAGCAGCCCCGAATCGAGGGATACGCAGTATTTT	CASSPESRDTQYF
once	16	-	TRBV27	TRBJ2-5	TGTGCCAGCAGTTTATTTGTGGGTAGCGGCCAAGAGACCCAGTACTTC	CASSLFVGSGQETQYF
-	13	TRBD1	TRBV30	TRBJ2-5	TGTGCCAGCGGACAGGGGCCGGCAGAGACCCAGTACTTC	CASGQGPAETQYF
-	14	TRBD2	TRBV11-2	TRBJ2-7	TGTGCCAGCAGCTCCGGACTAGATTACCACGAGCAGTACTTC	CASSSGLDYHEQYF
-	15	TRBD2	TRBV2	TRBJ2-3	TGTGCCAGCAGACGGACTAGCGGGGGGGAGAATACGCAGTATTTT	CASRRTSGGENTQYF
once	20	TRBD2	TRBV13	TRBJ2-1	TGTGCCAGCAGCTCCGATAGCGGGCTAGCGGGAGTTGCGTCCTACAATGAGCAGTTCTTC	CASSSDSGLAGVASYNEQFF
few	16	TRBD1	TRBV5-4	TRBJ1-1	TGTGCCAGCAGCCTCGGACAGGGGGCGCGAGGCACTGAAGCTTTCTTT	CASSLGQGARGTEAFF
-	14	-	TRBV6-4	TRBJ1-1	TGTGCCAGCAGTGTCTCAGGGGCACCCACTGAAGCTTTCTTT	CASSVSGAPTEAFF
-	18	-	TRBV7-8	TRBJ2-7	TGTGCCAGCAGCTTAGTAACGAGCGGAGGGACGGGCTCCTACGAGCAGTACTTC	CASSLVTSGGTGSYEQYF
-	16	-	TRBV5-1	TRBJ2-3	TGCGCCAGCAGCTTGGAATCTAGGAGGGGCACAGATACGCAGTATTTT	CASSLESRRGTDTQYF
few	13	-	TRBV6-5	TRBJ1-1	TGTGCCAGCAGGGAGACAGGGAACACTGAAGCTTTCTTT	CASRETGNTEAFF
-	15	TRBD2	TRBV7-9	TRBJ2-5	TGTGCCAGCAGCCTTGAGCGGGAGTGGCAAGAGACCCAGTACTTC	CASSLEREWQETQYF
-	15	TRBD2	TRBV27	TRBJ2-1	TGTGCCAGCAGCTTAGGGACTAGCGGTAACAATGAGCAGTTCTTC	CASSLGTSGNNEQFF
-	16	TRBD2	TRBV6-1	TRBJ2-1	TGTGCCAGCAGTGAAGCGTCTAGCGGGGCTTACAATGAGCAGTTCTTC	CASSEASSGAYNEQFF
-	13	-	TRBV18	TRBJ2-2	TGTGCCAGCTCACCGGCGGACACCGGGGAGCTGTTTTTT	CASSPADTGELFF
-	14	TRBD1	TRBV14	TRBJ1-2	TGTGCCAGCAGCCAGGACAGGGCGACCCGAAGCTACACCTTC	CASSQDRATRSYTF
-	16	-	TRBV9	TRBJ2-3	TGTGCCAGCAACAGACCCCGGGGGGCCATCACAGATACGCAGTATTTT	CASNRPRGAITDTQYF
-	13	-	TRBV5-1	TRBJ2-7	TGCGCCAGCAACCCTGGCAACTCCTACGAGCAGTACTTC	CASNPGNSYEQYF
-	18	-	TRBV21-1	TRBJ2-3	TGTGCCAGCAGCAAATTTGGGGGCCAGGCGTTGAGCACAGATACGCAGTATTTT	CASSKFGGQALSTDTQYF
-	14	TRBD2	TRBV30	TRBJ2-7	TGTGCCTGGGACTCCGGGACTAGCGGTCTCGAGCAGTACTTC	CAWDSGTSGLEQYF
-	14	TRBD1	TRBV4-1	TRBJ1-1	TGCGCCAGCAGCCAACAGGACAGGGCCAGGGAAGCTTTCTTT	CASSQQDRAREAFF
-	14	TRBD2	TRBV30	TRBJ2-7	TGTGCCTGGACTAGCGGGAGGGTGATGAACGAGCAGTACTTC	CAWTSGRVMNEQYF
-	14	-	TRBV30	TRBJ1-2	TGTGCCTGGACCGACCGAGGGATTCTTAATGGCTACACCTTC	CAWTDRGILNGYTF